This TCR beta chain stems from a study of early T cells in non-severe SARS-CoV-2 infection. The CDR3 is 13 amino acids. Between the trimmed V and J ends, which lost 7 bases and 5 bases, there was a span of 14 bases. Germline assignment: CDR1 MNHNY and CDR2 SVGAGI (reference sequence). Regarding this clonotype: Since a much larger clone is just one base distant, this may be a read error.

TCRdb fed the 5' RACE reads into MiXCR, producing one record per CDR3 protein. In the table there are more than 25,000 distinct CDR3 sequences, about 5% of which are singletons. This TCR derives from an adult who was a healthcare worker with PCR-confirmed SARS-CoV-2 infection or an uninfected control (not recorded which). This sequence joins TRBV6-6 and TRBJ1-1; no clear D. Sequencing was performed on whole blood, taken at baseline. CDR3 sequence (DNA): TGTGCCAGCACTGAGTGGGAGTGGACTGAAGCTTTCTTT. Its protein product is CASTEWEWTEAFF.